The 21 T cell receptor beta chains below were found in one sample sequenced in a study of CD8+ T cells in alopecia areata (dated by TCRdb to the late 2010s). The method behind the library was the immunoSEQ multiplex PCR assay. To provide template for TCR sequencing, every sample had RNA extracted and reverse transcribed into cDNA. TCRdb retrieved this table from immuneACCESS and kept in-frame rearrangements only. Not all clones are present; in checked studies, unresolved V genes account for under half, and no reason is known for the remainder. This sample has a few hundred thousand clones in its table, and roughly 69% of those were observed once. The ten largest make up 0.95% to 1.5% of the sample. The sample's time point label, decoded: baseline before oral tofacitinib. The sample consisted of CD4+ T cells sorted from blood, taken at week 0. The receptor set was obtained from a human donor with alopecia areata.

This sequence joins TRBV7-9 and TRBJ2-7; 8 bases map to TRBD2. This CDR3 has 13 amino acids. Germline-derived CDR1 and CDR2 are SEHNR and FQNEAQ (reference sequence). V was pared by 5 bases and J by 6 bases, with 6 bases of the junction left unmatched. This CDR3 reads CASSTRGEFEQYF. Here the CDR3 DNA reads TGTGCCAGCAGCACGCGGGGGGAGTTCGAGCAGTACTTC.

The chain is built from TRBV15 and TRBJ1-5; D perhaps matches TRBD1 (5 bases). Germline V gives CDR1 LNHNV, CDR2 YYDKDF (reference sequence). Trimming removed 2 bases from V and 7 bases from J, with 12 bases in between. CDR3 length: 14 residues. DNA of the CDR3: TGTGCCACCAGCAGATCCCCGGGGGAGCAGCCCCAGCATTTT. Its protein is CATSRSPGEQPQHF.

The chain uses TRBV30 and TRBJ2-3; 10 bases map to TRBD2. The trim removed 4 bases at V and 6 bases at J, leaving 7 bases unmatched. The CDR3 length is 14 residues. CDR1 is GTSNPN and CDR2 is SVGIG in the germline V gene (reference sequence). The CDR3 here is CAWIKRGGADTQYF. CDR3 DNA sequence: TGTGCCTGGATTAAGCGGGGGGGCGCCGATACGCAGTATTTT.

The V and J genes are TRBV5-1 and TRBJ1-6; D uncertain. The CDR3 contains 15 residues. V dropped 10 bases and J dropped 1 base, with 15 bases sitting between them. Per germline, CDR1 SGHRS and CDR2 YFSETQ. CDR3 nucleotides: TGCGCCTCCCAACTGGAGGGTTCCTATAATTCACCCCTCCACTTT. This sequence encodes CASQLEGSYNSPLHF.

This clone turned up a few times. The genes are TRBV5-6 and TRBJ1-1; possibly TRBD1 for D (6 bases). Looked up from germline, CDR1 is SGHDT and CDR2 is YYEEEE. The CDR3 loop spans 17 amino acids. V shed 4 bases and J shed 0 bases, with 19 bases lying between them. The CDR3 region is CASSPGERRLMNTEAFF. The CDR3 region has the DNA TGTGCCAGCAGCCCAGGGGAAAGAAGGCTAATGAACACTGAAGCTTTCTTT. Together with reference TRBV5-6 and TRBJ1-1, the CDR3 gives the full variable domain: DAGVTQSPTHLIKTRGQQVTLRCSPKSGHDTVSWYQQALGQGPQFIFQYYEEEERQRGNFPDRFSGHQFPNYSSELNVNALLLGDSALYLCASSPGERRLMNTEAFFGQGTRLTVV.

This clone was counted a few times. The CDR3 protein is CASSRQGETQYF. CDR3 DNA: TGTGCCAGCAGCAGACAGGGCGAGACCCAGTACTTC. V gene TRBV7-9 combines with J gene TRBJ2-5; the match to TRBD1 covers 7 bases. CDR1 is SEHNR and CDR2 is FQNEAQ in the germline V gene (reference sequence). The CDR3 has 12 amino acids. The junction had 2 bases not matched to a gene; V was cut back by 5 bases and J by 5 bases.

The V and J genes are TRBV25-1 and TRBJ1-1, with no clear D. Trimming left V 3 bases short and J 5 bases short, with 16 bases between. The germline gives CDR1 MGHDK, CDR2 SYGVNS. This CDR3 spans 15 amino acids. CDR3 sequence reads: CASSDQGLFSTEAFF. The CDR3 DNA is TGTGCCAGCAGTGACCAAGGGTTATTCAGTACTGAAGCTTTCTTT.

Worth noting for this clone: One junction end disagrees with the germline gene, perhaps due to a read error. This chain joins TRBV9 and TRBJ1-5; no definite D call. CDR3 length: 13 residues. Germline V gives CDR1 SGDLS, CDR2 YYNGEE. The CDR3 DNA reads TGTGCCAGCAGCGTAAATAGCGATCAGCCCCAGCATTTT. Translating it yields CASSVNSDQPQHF.

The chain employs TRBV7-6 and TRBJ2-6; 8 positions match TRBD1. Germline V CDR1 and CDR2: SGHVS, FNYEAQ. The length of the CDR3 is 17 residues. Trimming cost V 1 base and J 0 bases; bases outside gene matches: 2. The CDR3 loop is CASSLGQGSSGANVLTF. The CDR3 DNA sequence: TGTGCCAGCAGCTTAGGACAGGGGTCCTCTGGGGCCAACGTCCTGACTTTC. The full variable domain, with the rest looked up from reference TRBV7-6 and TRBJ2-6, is GAGVSQSPRYKVTKRGQDVALRCDPISGHVSLYWYRQALGQGPEFLTYFNYEAQQDKSGLPNDRFSAERPEGSISTLTIQRTEQRDSAMYRCASSLGQGSSGANVLTFGAGSRLTVL.

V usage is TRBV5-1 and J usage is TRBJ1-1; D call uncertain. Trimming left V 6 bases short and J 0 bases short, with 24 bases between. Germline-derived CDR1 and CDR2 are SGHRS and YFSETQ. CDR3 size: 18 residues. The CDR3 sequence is CASKPATGQLFMNTEAFF. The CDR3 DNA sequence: TGCGCCAGCAAGCCCGCTACCGGGCAGCTCTTCATGAACACTGAAGCTTTCTTT.

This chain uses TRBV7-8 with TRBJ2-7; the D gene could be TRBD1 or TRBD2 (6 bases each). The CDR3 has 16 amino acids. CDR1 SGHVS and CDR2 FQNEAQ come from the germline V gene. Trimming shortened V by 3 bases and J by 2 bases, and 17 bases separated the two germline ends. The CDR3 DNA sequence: TGTGCCAGCAGCTTCGGTTTACACAGGGAGGCCTACGAGCAGTACTTC. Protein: CASSFGLHREAYEQYF.

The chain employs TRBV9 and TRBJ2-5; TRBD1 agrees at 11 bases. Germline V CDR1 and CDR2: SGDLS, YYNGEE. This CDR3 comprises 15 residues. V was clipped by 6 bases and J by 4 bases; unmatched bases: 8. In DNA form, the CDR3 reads TGTGCCAGCACCACCTCCGGGACAGGGGGAGAGACCCAGTACTTC. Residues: CASTTSGTGGETQYF.

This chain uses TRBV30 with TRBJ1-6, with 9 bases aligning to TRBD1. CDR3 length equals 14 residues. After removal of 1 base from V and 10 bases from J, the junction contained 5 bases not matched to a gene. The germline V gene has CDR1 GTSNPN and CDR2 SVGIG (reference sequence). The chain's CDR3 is CAWSEQTGGSPLHF. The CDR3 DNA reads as TGTGCCTGGAGTGAGCAGACAGGGGGATCACCCCTCCACTTT.

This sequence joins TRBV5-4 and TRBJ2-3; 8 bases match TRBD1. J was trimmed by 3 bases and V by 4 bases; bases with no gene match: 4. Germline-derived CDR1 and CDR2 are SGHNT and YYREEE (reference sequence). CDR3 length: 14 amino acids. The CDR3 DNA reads TGTGCCAGCAGCCCCGGACAGGGAACAGATACGCAGTATTTT. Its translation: CASSPGQGTDTQYF.

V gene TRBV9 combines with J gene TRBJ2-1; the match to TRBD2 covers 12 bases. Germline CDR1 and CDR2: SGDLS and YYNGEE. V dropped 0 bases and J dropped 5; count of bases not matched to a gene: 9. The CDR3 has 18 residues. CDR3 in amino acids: CASSVGPSGGAWNNEQFF. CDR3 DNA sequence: TGTGCCAGCAGCGTAGGACCTAGCGGGGGGGCCTGGAACAATGAGCAGTTCTTC.

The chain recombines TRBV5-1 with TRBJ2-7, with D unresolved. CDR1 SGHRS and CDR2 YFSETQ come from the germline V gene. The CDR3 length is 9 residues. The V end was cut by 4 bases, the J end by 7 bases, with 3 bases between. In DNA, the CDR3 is TGCGCCAGCAGCCGGGAGCAGTACTTC. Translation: CASSREQYF.

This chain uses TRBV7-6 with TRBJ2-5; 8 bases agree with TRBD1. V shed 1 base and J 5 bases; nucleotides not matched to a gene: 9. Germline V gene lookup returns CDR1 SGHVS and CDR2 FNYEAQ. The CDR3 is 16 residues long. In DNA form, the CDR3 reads TGTGCCAGCAGCTTAGGCCCCGGACAGGGTACGGAGACCCAGTACTTC. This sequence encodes CASSLGPGQGTETQYF.

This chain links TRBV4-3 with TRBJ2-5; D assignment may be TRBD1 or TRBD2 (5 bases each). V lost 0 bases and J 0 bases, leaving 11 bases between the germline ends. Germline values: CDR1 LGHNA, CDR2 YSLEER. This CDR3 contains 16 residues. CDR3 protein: CASSQEDGAYQETQYF. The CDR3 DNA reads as TGCGCCAGCAGCCAAGAGGACGGGGCGTACCAAGAGACCCAGTACTTC.

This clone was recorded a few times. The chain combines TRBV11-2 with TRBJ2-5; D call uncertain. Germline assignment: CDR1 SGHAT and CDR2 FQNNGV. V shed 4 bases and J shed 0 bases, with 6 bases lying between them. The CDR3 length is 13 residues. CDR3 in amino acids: CASSSYNQETQYF. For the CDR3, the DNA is TGTGCCAGCAGCTCATACAACCAAGAGACCCAGTACTTC.

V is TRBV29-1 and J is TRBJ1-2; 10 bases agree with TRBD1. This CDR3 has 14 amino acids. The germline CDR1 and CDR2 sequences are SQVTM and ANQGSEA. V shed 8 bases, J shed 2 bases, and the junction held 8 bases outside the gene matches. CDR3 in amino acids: CSSTGGAGNYGYTF. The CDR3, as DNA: TGCAGCTCGACAGGGGGCGCGGGGAACTATGGCTACACCTTC.

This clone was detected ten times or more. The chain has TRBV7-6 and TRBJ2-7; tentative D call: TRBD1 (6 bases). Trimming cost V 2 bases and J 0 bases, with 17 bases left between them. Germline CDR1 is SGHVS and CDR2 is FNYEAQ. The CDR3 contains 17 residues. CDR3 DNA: TGTGCCAGCAGCTTAAGTGTCGGGCAGGGGAGCTCCTACGAGCAGTACTTC. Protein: CASSLSVGQGSSYEQYF.